This T cell receptor beta chain was obtained from a study of neurological immune-mediated disorders. 5'RACE with 10-nucleotide random UMIs generated the cDNA. A single record per CDR3 protein comes from TCRdb applying MiXCR to the 5' RACE reads. The data show more than 30,000 distinct CDR3 sequences, 10% to 15% seen once. In its sample, this clonotype was seen many times. What it binds is unknown. Whole-study results and caveats: Expanded clones shared no identical CDR3 amino acid sequences across subjects, which suggested private TCR-beta repertoires in all groups.

The time point here: technical triplicate 2. Sorted libraries drew on 900,000 to 1,000,000 CD4+ or CD8+ T cells. V was pared by 0 bases and J by 7 bases, with 13 bases between. Germline V CDR1 and CDR2: DFQATT, SNEGSKA (reference sequence). The CDR3 spans 14 residues. What was sequenced was CD4+ T cells from blood. This receptor was identified in a female donor with HTLV-1-associated myelopathy (HAM/TSP). The chain carries TRBV20-1 and TRBJ1-5; weak D call: TRBD1 (5 bases). CDR3 coding DNA: TGCAGTGCTAGAGATGATATGGGGCCCCAGCCCCAGCATTTT. Translation: CSARDDMGPQPQHF.